This T cell receptor (beta chain) was recorded in a study of T cells in Graves' hyperthyroidism and ophthalmopathy. This clonotype was counted between two and nine times. Its antigen is unidentified. Authors of the study amplified TCR beta CDR3 regions from RNA transcripts. HTBI primers were the set used in a first-round RT-PCR of the TCR CDR3. TCRdb independently ran MiXCR on the multiplex PCR reads; one entry per CDR3 protein. There are 500,000 to 650,000 distinct CDR3 sequences in the sample; approximately 20% occur only once, and 45% to 50% lies in the top ten. Whole-study results and caveats: Stable hyperthyroidism was told apart from ophthalmopathy by a model built on 13 V-J features.

Sequenced material: blood. This receptor was identified in a man aged 35 to 55 with Graves' ophthalmopathy.

CDR3 sequence reads: CASSQTLGQGITDTQYF. CDR3 sequence (DNA): TGCGCCAGCAGCCAAACCTTAGGACAGGGAATCACAGATACGCAGTATTTT. The rearrangement uses TRBV5-1 and TRBJ2-3, with TRBD1 identical over 8 bases. From germline, CDR1 is SGHRS and CDR2 YFSETQ. CDR3 length: 17 amino acids. J lost 2 bases, V lost 4 bases, and 12 bases had no gene match.